What follows describes a single T cell receptor beta chain. Its antigen is still unknown. Nothing much larger sits one base from this clone, and base qualities are not available. The CDR3 regions of human TCRbeta chains were subjected to immunosequencing. As for the original processing: Repertoire TCRs were matched against a reference library of SARS-CoV-2-specific TCRs generated with the MIRA antigen-specificity platform. Breadth was defined as the fraction of unique TCRs that were SARS-CoV-2-associated. Depth was defined as the fraction of total T cells that were SARS-CoV-2-associated. Using the MIRA data, each spike-specific TCR was assigned both to the spike region to which the TCR was reactive and to a CD4 or CD8 class. Log10-transformed breadth and depth values were compared by one-way ANOVA with Sidak's multiple comparisons tests. TCRdb holds this immuneACCESS table with in-frame rearrangements only. Some clones are missing; in checked studies, unresolved V genes explain under half, and the rest has no known cause. V and J calls and clone size follow that table, whereas D and trimming were derived from the DNA. The sample table shows about 120,000 clones, and approximately 84% are seen once. The ten largest account for roughly a tenth of the sample.

This sample stems from a study of T cell responses to AZD1222 COVID-19 vaccine (dated by TCRdb to about 2021). General notes on the study: AZD1222 recipients whose second dose came at about 4 weeks and those whose second dose came at about 12 weeks were combined into one group, since spike-specific TCR depth and breadth did not differ between the two schedules. TCR sequencing was performed for some 250 trial participants, of whom approximately 200 were given two doses of AZD1222 and approximately 26 were given two doses of MenACWY control vaccine. Trial participants were enrolled by age into 18-55, 56-69 and 70-plus year subgroups, with roughly 150, 30 and 60 TCR-sequenced participants respectively. On the study overall, not on this receptor specifically: Participants were mostly white British and included more females than males, and it was suggested by the authors that clonal diversity may have been underestimated. Because no day 14 peak-response samples were available, the repertoires could be characterized only after the peak T cell response. Reportedly, almost half of the unique spike-specific TCRs recognized epitopes lying outside the regions that are mutated in the B.1.351 and B.1.1.7 variants. Conclusions about previously exposed vaccinees are limited, since just five or six AZD1222 recipients were seropositive for SARS-CoV-2 at baseline. CD4 TCRs associated with the vaccine covered the entire spike protein, and the dominant responses were in regions 160-218 and 743-854. After two AZD1222 doses, spike-specific TCR breadth and depth were significantly higher than at day 0 and than in MenACWY recipients. In the small 56-69-year group, the increase in depth fell short of significance, most likely because of low power.

From a lookup of the germline V gene (reference sequence), CDR1 and CDR2 are SGHKS and YYEKEE. Deletion took 3 bases off V and 4 bases off J, with a span of 7 bases between the germline ends. From its cysteine to its phenylalanine, the CDR3 spans 13 amino acids. Just CDR3 DNA is preserved here, 39 bases in frame from base 1. The intended sense of this specimen's time point label: baseline before first vaccination. Vaccinee samples were obtained from the UK trials COV001 and COV002, which included a single-blind randomized controlled phase 2/3 trial of AZD1222 (ChAdOx1 nCoV-19) in healthy adults. Trial participant PBMC samples were collected at day 0 and day 28 after the second dose for TCRbeta chain sequencing.

This sequence uses TRBV5-5 and TRBJ2-2, with the D gene not confidently named. Sequenced here: peripheral blood, sampled on day 0 of AZD1222 vaccination. The TCR sequence derives from an adult in good health. The CDR3 loop reads CASSYTATGELFF. The DNA is as follows: TGTGCCAGCAGCTACACAGCCACCGGGGAGCTGTTTTTT. Outside the CDR3, residues come from the reference TRBV5-5 and TRBJ2-2 proteins, so the full variable domain is: DAGVTQSPTHLIKTRGQQVTLRCSPISGHKSVSWYQQVLGQGPQFIFQYYEKEERGRGNFPDRFSARQFPNYSSELNVNALLLGDSALYLCASSYTATGELFFGEGSRLTVL.